Listed below are T cell receptor beta chains from one sample, sequenced in a study of T cell responses to AZD1222 COVID-19 vaccine. Only in-frame clones appear in the TCRdb table, and some are missing; sequencing was by immunoSEQ multiplex PCR. The data contain 120,000 or so clones, roughly 88% of them singletons. The material sequenced was peripheral blood, taken 28 days after the second AZD1222 dose. The receptors come from an adult who received the AZD1222 COVID-19 vaccine. Each CDR3 is given with its conserved first and last residue. Each record gives: J gene, V gene, clone size, D gene, CDR3 DNA, CDR3 protein. A D gene is named only where the DNA matches it firmly. Not every row has a clone size; where given, it reads once, few, many or a size class.

J gene: TRBJ2-7; V gene: TRBV6-6; clone size: -; D gene: TRBD1; CDR3 DNA: TGTGCCAGCAGTTTGGGACAGAACTACGAGCAGTACTTC; CDR3 protein: CASSLGQNYEQYF
J gene: TRBJ2-7; V gene: TRBV12-3/TRBV12-4; clone size: -; D gene: TRBD2; CDR3 DNA: TGTGCCAGCAGTTTGTGGGGGGGATACGAGCAGTACTTC; CDR3 protein: CASSLWGGYEQYF
J gene: TRBJ2-7; V gene: TRBV9; clone size: -; D gene: -; CDR3 DNA: TGTGCCAGCAGCGCCGGGGCGTCAGCCTACGAGCAGTACTTC; CDR3 protein: CASSAGASAYEQYF
J gene: TRBJ2-3; V gene: TRBV18; clone size: -; D gene: -; CDR3 DNA: TGTGCCAGCTCACCGGATACGAACGACGGGACGCAGTATTTT; CDR3 protein: CASSPDTNDGTQYF
J gene: TRBJ2-2; V gene: TRBV10-1; clone size: -; D gene: TRBD2; CDR3 DNA: TGCGCCAGCAGTGAGGCAGCGGGGGGATTCACCGGGGAGCTGTTTTTT; CDR3 protein: CASSEAAGGFTGELFF
J gene: TRBJ1-1; V gene: TRBV28; clone size: -; D gene: -; CDR3 DNA: TGTGCCAGCAGAATTCCAGGGGAGACTGAAGCTTTCTTT; CDR3 protein: CASRIPGETEAFF
J gene: TRBJ1-6; V gene: TRBV5-6; clone size: -; D gene: -; CDR3 DNA: TGTGCCAGCAGCATCGACAGAAGCTCCTATAATTCACCCCTCCACTTT; CDR3 protein: CASSIDRSSYNSPLHF
J gene: TRBJ2-7; V gene: TRBV29-1; clone size: -; D gene: -; CDR3 DNA: TGCAGCGTTGACTTCGGGCACTTGGGAGCCTACGAGCAGTACTTC; CDR3 protein: CSVDFGHLGAYEQYF
J gene: TRBJ1-5; V gene: TRBV6-5; clone size: -; D gene: TRBD1; CDR3 DNA: TGTGCCAGCAGAGGGACAGGGGCCGGAGGACAGCCCCAGCATTTT; CDR3 protein: CASRGTGAGGQPQHF
J gene: TRBJ2-5; V gene: TRBV5-1; clone size: -; D gene: -; CDR3 DNA: TGCGCCAGCAGCCAATCCACTGGAGGAGAGACCCAGTACTTC; CDR3 protein: CASSQSTGGETQYF
J gene: TRBJ2-1; V gene: TRBV3-1/TRBV3-2; clone size: -; D gene: -; CDR3 DNA: TGTGCCAGCAGCCAGACACCAGGTGGTGAGCAGTTCTTC; CDR3 protein: CASSQTPGGEQFF
J gene: TRBJ2-1; V gene: TRBV5-8; clone size: -; D gene: -; CDR3 DNA: TGTGCCAGCAGCTTGGCGGGGGCCCCCAATGAGCAGTTCTTC; CDR3 protein: CASSLAGAPNEQFF
J gene: TRBJ2-1; V gene: TRBV27; clone size: -; D gene: TRBD1; CDR3 DNA: TGTGCCAGCAGGGCTCGACAGGGGTTGAATGAGCAGTTCTTC; CDR3 protein: CASRARQGLNEQFF
J gene: TRBJ1-5; V gene: TRBV27; clone size: -; D gene: -; CDR3 DNA: TGTGCCAGCCCCAGACGGGCCCCTATTCACAATCAGCCCCAGCATTTT; CDR3 protein: CASPRRAPIHNQPQHF
J gene: TRBJ1-2; V gene: TRBV6-2/TRBV6-3; clone size: once; D gene: -; CDR3 DNA: TGTGCCAGCAGTGTACAGATTAACTATGGCTACACCTTC; CDR3 protein: CASSVQINYGYTF
J gene: TRBJ2-2; V gene: TRBV2; clone size: few; D gene: -; CDR3 DNA: TGTGCCAGCAGTCCTTCTCAGACCGGGGAGCTGTTTTTT; CDR3 protein: CASSPSQTGELFF
J gene: TRBJ1-4; V gene: TRBV29-1; clone size: -; D gene: TRBD1; CDR3 DNA: TGCAGCCCAGTTGGGGACAGGGTATTTTGCCGTAATGAAAAACTGTTTTTT; CDR3 protein: CSPVGDRVFCRNEKLFF
J gene: TRBJ1-2; V gene: TRBV5-5; clone size: -; D gene: -; CDR3 DNA: TGTGCCAGCAGCCCCCCAGTACAGCGAGGCTACACCTTC; CDR3 protein: CASSPPVQRGYTF
J gene: TRBJ1-2; V gene: TRBV5-1; clone size: -; D gene: -; CDR3 DNA: TGCGCCAGCAGCCCTACGGTGGGGGCCAGTTTTGGCTACACCTTC; CDR3 protein: CASSPTVGASFGYTF
J gene: TRBJ2-1; V gene: TRBV29-1; clone size: -; D gene: -; CDR3 DNA: TGCAGCGTTCGGACTCGAATCAGTGACAATGAGCAGTTCTTC; CDR3 protein: CSVRTRISDNEQFF
J gene: TRBJ1-2; V gene: TRBV5-5; clone size: once; D gene: -; CDR3 DNA: TGTGCCAGCAGCTTGAGTCATGGATATGGCTACACCTTC; CDR3 protein: CASSLSHGYGYTF
J gene: TRBJ1-2; V gene: TRBV30; clone size: -; D gene: -; CDR3 DNA: TGTGCCTGGAGGCGGGATGAAGGGGGACATGGCTACACCTTC; CDR3 protein: CAWRRDEGGHGYTF
J gene: TRBJ2-7; V gene: TRBV12-3/TRBV12-4; clone size: -; D gene: -; CDR3 DNA: TGTGCCAGCACATACGAGCAGTACTTC; CDR3 protein: CASTYEQYF
J gene: TRBJ1-2; V gene: TRBV3-1/TRBV3-2; clone size: -; D gene: -; CDR3 DNA: TGTGCCAGCAGCCCCCGGGGCCGGTCCTATGGCTACACCTTC; CDR3 protein: CASSPRGRSYGYTF
J gene: TRBJ2-7; V gene: TRBV19; clone size: -; D gene: TRBD1; CDR3 DNA: TGTGCCACCGCCCGAAAGGGACAGGGGAACGAGCAGTACTTC; CDR3 protein: CATARKGQGNEQYF
J gene: TRBJ2-7; V gene: TRBV2; clone size: -; D gene: -; CDR3 DNA: TGTGCCAGCACCCGAGGACAGCCCTACGAGCAGTACTTC; CDR3 protein: CASTRGQPYEQYF
J gene: TRBJ2-2; V gene: TRBV5-1; clone size: -; D gene: -; CDR3 DNA: TGCGCCAGCAGCTTGAAATGGGAGCTGTTTTTT; CDR3 protein: CASSLKWELFF
J gene: TRBJ1-4; V gene: TRBV7-2; clone size: -; D gene: TRBD1; CDR3 DNA: TGTGCCAGCAGCTTAGTTCCTACAGGGGTCGGTGAAAAACTGTTTTTT; CDR3 protein: CASSLVPTGVGEKLFF
J gene: TRBJ1-6; V gene: TRBV28; clone size: -; D gene: TRBD1; CDR3 DNA: TGTGCCAGCAGTTTATGGGGACAGGGGGATAATTCACCCCTCCACTTT; CDR3 protein: CASSLWGQGDNSPLHF
J gene: TRBJ1-1; V gene: TRBV5-1; clone size: -; D gene: -; CDR3 DNA: TGCGCCAGCAGCTTGGACCCAGGGAGGATCACTGAAGCTTTCTTT; CDR3 protein: CASSLDPGRITEAFF
J gene: TRBJ1-3; V gene: TRBV5-1; clone size: -; D gene: -; CDR3 DNA: TGCGCCAGCAGCTTTTCGACGGGTGCTGGAAACACCATATATTTT; CDR3 protein: CASSFSTGAGNTIYF
J gene: TRBJ2-5; V gene: TRBV28; clone size: -; D gene: TRBD1; CDR3 DNA: TGTGCCAGCAGTTTTCAGGGGGTACTTTCTAAAAATGAAGAGACCCAGTACTTC; CDR3 protein: CASSFQGVLSKNEETQYF
J gene: TRBJ2-3; V gene: TRBV7-9; clone size: -; D gene: -; CDR3 DNA: TGTGCCAGCAGCTTAGAAGTGGAAACGGAGTATTTT; CDR3 protein: CASSLEVETEYF
J gene: TRBJ1-3; V gene: TRBV3-1/TRBV3-2; clone size: -; D gene: TRBD1; CDR3 DNA: TGTGCCAGCAGCCAACCGGACAGGGGTTTCTTATATTTT; CDR3 protein: CASSQPDRGFLYF
J gene: TRBJ2-1; V gene: TRBV11-2; clone size: -; D gene: TRBD2; CDR3 DNA: TGTGCCAGCAGCCATAGCGGGGGCTCCTACAATGAGCAGTTCTTC; CDR3 protein: CASSHSGGSYNEQFF